This entry lists 8 T cell receptor beta chains sequenced from one sample in a study of T-cell reconstitution after alpha-beta-depleted transplantation in children. Construction of the TCRbeta library involved unique molecular identifiers. TCRdb independently ran MiXCR on the PCR reads; one entry per CDR3 protein. The sample carries around 240,000 distinct CDR3 sequences, just under 8.5% recorded once. The input for sequencing was PBMCs, mostly from graft donor cells, taken 180 days after TCRalphabeta/CD19-depleted stem cell transplant. Every receptor here comes from a male patient under 18 who had a stem cell transplant for acute lymphoblastic leukemia, so the T cells may come from the graft donor.

There are many counts of this clonotype. The V call is TRBV7-6, the J call TRBJ2-3; 10 bases are shared with TRBD2. Looked up from germline, CDR1 is SGHVS and CDR2 is FNYEAQ. After removal of 1 base from V and 4 bases from J, the junction contained 2 bases not matched to a gene. The CDR3 spans 15 residues. CDR3 coding DNA: TGTGCCAGCAGCTTAGGGACTAGCGGACCAGATACGCAGTATTTT. Protein sequence: CASSLGTSGPDTQYF.

The table lists this clonotype with a few counts. This chain uses TRBV7-2 with TRBJ2-4; the match to TRBD1 covers 9 bases. Germline CDR1 reads SGHTA; CDR2 reads FQGNSA. V was clipped by 6 bases and J by 9 bases; unmatched bases: 9. The CDR3 sequence is 14 residues long. CDR3 nucleotide sequence: TGTGCCAGCAGAGGGACAGGGCGAGACGGCATTCAGTACTTC. Amino acids: CASRGTGRDGIQYF.

The sample holds many counts of this clonotype. CDR3 loop: CASSPAGDYNEQFF. In DNA form, the CDR3 reads TGTGCCAGCAGCCCAGCCGGGGACTACAATGAGCAGTTCTTC. The rearrangement joins TRBV9 to TRBJ2-1; perhaps TRBD2 as D (5 bases). The V end lost 4 bases, the J end lost 3 bases, and 11 bases lay between the germline ends. CDR3 length: 14 residues. The germline V gene has CDR1 SGDLS and CDR2 YYNGEE.

This chain connects TRBV6-1 to TRBJ2-1, with D possibly being TRBD1 or TRBD2 (5 bases each). CDR1 MNHNS and CDR2 SASEGT come from the germline V gene. V was shortened by 6 bases and J by 7 bases, with 13 bases between the two germline ends. The CDR3 has 13 residues. The CDR3 region is CASSGRGENEQFF. DNA for the CDR3: TGTGCCAGCAGCGGACGAGGGGAGAATGAGCAGTTCTTC.

This clonotype has at least ten counts. The J gene is TRBJ1-3, the V gene TRBV29-1; no definite D call. V was pared by 5 bases and J by 0 bases, with 5 bases between. Germline V lookup: CDR1 SQVTM, CDR2 ANQGSEA. CDR3 size: 12 residues. The CDR3 reads CSVWTSGNTIYF. The CDR3 DNA reads TGCAGCGTTTGGACCTCTGGAAACACCATATATTTT.

There are many counts of this clonotype. The chain carries TRBV12-3 or TRBV12-4 and TRBJ1-5; possible D gene TRBD1, 5 bases. CDR3 size: 15 residues. The V end was cut by 6 bases, the J end by 0 bases, with 12 bases between. The CDR3 here is CASSPGHGSNQPQHF. The CDR3 nucleotides read TGTGCCAGCAGCCCCGGACACGGTAGCAATCAGCCCCAGCATTTT.

At least ten counts were recorded for this clonotype. This sequence joins TRBV4-2 and TRBJ2-6; a weak D match, TRBD1 (6 bases). This CDR3 region has 19 residues. CDR1 is LGHNA, CDR2 YNFKEQ, per germline. The V gene lost 3 bases and the J gene lost 0 bases, with 18 bases spanning the gap. The CDR3 region is CASSQIRPRGLSGANVLTF. CDR3 sequence (DNA): TGTGCCAGCAGCCAGATTCGGCCCAGGGGCCTCTCTGGGGCCAACGTCCTGACTTTC.

This clonotype was seen repeatedly, ten times or more. The V gene is TRBV18, the J gene TRBJ2-5; TRBD1 matches at 9 bases. Germline CDR1 reads KGHSH; CDR2 reads LQKENI. The CDR3 extends over 15 amino acids. J lost 5 bases, V lost 3 bases, and 7 bases had no gene match. As DNA, the CDR3 is TGTGCCAGCTCACCGGGGACAGGGATGGTGGAGACCCAGTACTTC. Translation: CASSPGTGMVETQYF. The whole variable domain, filled in from reference TRBV18 and TRBJ2-5, reads NAGVMQNPRHLVRRRGQEARLRCSPMKGHSHVYWYRQLPEEGLKFMVYLQKENIIDESGMPKERFSAEFPKEGPSILRIQQVVRGDSAAYFCASSPGTGMVETQYFGPGTRLLVL.